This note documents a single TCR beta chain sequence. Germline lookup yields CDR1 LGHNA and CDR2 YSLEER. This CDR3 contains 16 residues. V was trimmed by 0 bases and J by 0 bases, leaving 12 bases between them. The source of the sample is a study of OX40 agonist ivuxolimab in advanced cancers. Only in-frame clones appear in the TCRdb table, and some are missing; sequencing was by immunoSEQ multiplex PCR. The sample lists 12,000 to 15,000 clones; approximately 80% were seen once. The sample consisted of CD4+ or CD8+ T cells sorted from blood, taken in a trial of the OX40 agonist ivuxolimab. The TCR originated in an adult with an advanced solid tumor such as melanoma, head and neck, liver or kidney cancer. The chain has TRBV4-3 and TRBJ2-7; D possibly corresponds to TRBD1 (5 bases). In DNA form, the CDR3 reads TGCGCCAGCAGCCAAGATAACCAGGGCCTCTCCTACGAGCAGTACTTC. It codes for CASSQDNQGLSYEQYF.